This is a list of T cell receptor beta chains from one sample in a study of T-cell memory formation after mild COVID-19. One entry per CDR3 protein, called by TCRdb with MiXCR from the 5' RACE reads. Among just over 400,000 distinct CDR3 sequences, 20% to 30% were seen once, and the ten largest hold under 15%. Sequenced input: PBMCs or a T cell subset sorted from them (not recorded which). The receptors were gathered from an adult woman who had mild COVID-19 (a few samples of this study predate the infection). Cell type and time point are not known. The CDR3 runs from the conserved cysteine through the conserved F or W. Each record gives: CDR3 protein, CDR3 DNA, J gene, clone size, D gene, V gene. D genes are given only for firm matches. Size is stated for part of the rows, as once, few or many counts, or as a class when the clone is expanded.

CDR3aa: CASSLFTSGTPAGAGELFF
CDR3nt: TGTGCCAGCAGCTTGTTCACTAGCGGGACCCCAGCGGGAGCCGGGGAGCTGTTTTTT
j_gene: TRBJ2-2
abundance: few
d_gene: TRBD2
v_gene: TRBV5-5

CDR3aa: CASSSSGTSEFF
CDR3nt: TGTGCCAGCAGCTCCTCCGGGACTAGCGAGTTCTTC
j_gene: TRBJ2-1
abundance: few
d_gene: TRBD2
v_gene: TRBV7-2

CDR3aa: CASSLAWGTDTQYF
CDR3nt: TGTGCCAGCAGCTTAGCGTGGGGAACAGATACGCAGTATTTT
j_gene: TRBJ2-3
abundance: few
d_gene: -
v_gene: TRBV7-6

CDR3aa: CASSRITYNEQFF
CDR3nt: TGTGCCAGCAGTCGGATCACCTACAATGAGCAGTTCTTC
j_gene: TRBJ2-1
abundance: -
d_gene: -
v_gene: TRBV2

CDR3aa: CASTTLDRENTEAFF
CDR3nt: TGTGCCAGCACTACCCTGGACAGGGAGAACACTGAAGCTTTCTTT
j_gene: TRBJ1-1
abundance: few
d_gene: TRBD1
v_gene: TRBV5-6

CDR3aa: CASSVLSVSRTSQRNEQFF
CDR3nt: TGTGCCAGCTCAGTCCTTTCAGTTTCCAGGACTAGCCAGCGCAATGAGCAGTTCTTC
j_gene: TRBJ2-1
abundance: few
d_gene: TRBD2
v_gene: TRBV18

CDR3aa: CASSPFAAGGGTEAFF
CDR3nt: TGTGCCAGCTCACCATTCGCGGCAGGGGGGGGAACTGAAGCTTTCTTT
j_gene: TRBJ1-1
abundance: -
d_gene: TRBD1
v_gene: TRBV18

CDR3aa: CASKRRTVYLATNEKLFF
CDR3nt: TGTGCCAGCAAGAGGCGGACAGTTTACCTCGCAACTAATGAAAAACTGTTTTTT
j_gene: TRBJ1-4
abundance: -
d_gene: -
v_gene: TRBV6-2/TRBV6-3

CDR3aa: CAAGDTVPYEQYF
CDR3nt: TGTGCCGCGGGGGACACCGTACCTTACGAGCAGTACTTC
j_gene: TRBJ2-7
abundance: -
d_gene: -
v_gene: TRBV6-1

CDR3aa: CASRDGLAAAETQYF
CDR3nt: TGTGCCAGCAGAGACGGACTAGCGGCTGCTGAGACCCAGTACTTC
j_gene: TRBJ2-5
abundance: few
d_gene: TRBD2
v_gene: TRBV6-2/TRBV6-3

CDR3aa: CASSHGGGLETQYF
CDR3nt: TGTGCCAGCAGCCACGGAGGGGGGCTAGAGACCCAGTACTTC
j_gene: TRBJ2-5
abundance: -
d_gene: -
v_gene: TRBV11-2

CDR3aa: CASSPSDGAYNEKLFF
CDR3nt: TGTGCCAGCAGCCCGTCCGACGGAGCTTATAATGAAAAACTGTTTTTT
j_gene: TRBJ1-4
abundance: few
d_gene: -
v_gene: TRBV7-8

CDR3aa: CSAREDRDYEQYF
CDR3nt: TGCAGTGCTAGAGAGGACAGGGACTACGAGCAGTACTTC
j_gene: TRBJ2-7
abundance: -
d_gene: TRBD1
v_gene: TRBV20-1

CDR3aa: CASSPRRQPLTETQYF
CDR3nt: TGTGCCAGCTCACCACGTCGACAGCCTCTGACAGAGACCCAGTACTTC
j_gene: TRBJ2-5
abundance: few
d_gene: -
v_gene: TRBV18

CDR3aa: CASSLMVNLQETQYF
CDR3nt: TGTGCCAGCAGTTTAATGGTTAACCTCCAAGAGACCCAGTACTTC
j_gene: TRBJ2-5
abundance: -
d_gene: -
v_gene: TRBV28

CDR3aa: CASSRLDGVNSPLHF
CDR3nt: TGTGCCAGCAGCCGACTAGACGGGGTGAATTCACCCCTCCACTTT
j_gene: TRBJ1-6
abundance: few
d_gene: -
v_gene: TRBV7-6

CDR3aa: CATSGEREGGDSPLHF
CDR3nt: TGTGCCACCAGTGGTGAAAGAGAAGGAGGGGATTCACCCCTCCACTTT
j_gene: TRBJ1-6
abundance: few
d_gene: -
v_gene: TRBV24-1

CDR3aa: CSAIQGWETQYF
CDR3nt: TGCAGTGCTATCCAGGGGTGGGAGACCCAGTACTTC
j_gene: TRBJ2-5
abundance: few
d_gene: -
v_gene: TRBV20-1

CDR3aa: CASSARDAIRDEQYF
CDR3nt: TGTGCCAGCAGCGCAAGGGACGCAATAAGGGACGAGCAGTACTTC
j_gene: TRBJ2-7
abundance: few
d_gene: -
v_gene: TRBV9

CDR3aa: CASTLGGNQPQHF
CDR3nt: TGTGCCAGCACCTTGGGGGGAAATCAGCCCCAGCATTTT
j_gene: TRBJ1-5
abundance: -
d_gene: -
v_gene: TRBV12-3/TRBV12-4

CDR3aa: CASSEDRFYGYTF
CDR3nt: TGTGCCAGCAGTGAAGACAGGTTCTATGGCTACACCTTC
j_gene: TRBJ1-2
abundance: -
d_gene: -
v_gene: TRBV6-1

CDR3aa: CASSVYTGELFF
CDR3nt: TGTGCCAGCAGCGTTTACACCGGGGAGCTGTTTTTT
j_gene: TRBJ2-2
abundance: few
d_gene: -
v_gene: TRBV9

CDR3aa: CASSYSEGGYGYTF
CDR3nt: TGTGCCAGCAGTTACAGTGAGGGGGGCTATGGCTACACCTTC
j_gene: TRBJ1-2
abundance: -
d_gene: -
v_gene: TRBV6-5

CDR3aa: CASSEALVRDTIYF
CDR3nt: TGTGCCAGCAGTGAAGCCCTCGTTCGAGACACCATATATTTT
j_gene: TRBJ1-3
abundance: -
d_gene: -
v_gene: TRBV6-1

CDR3aa: CASSSSGRTYNEQFF
CDR3nt: TGTGCCAGCAGCTCTAGCGGGAGGACCTACAATGAGCAGTTCTTC
j_gene: TRBJ2-1
abundance: few
d_gene: TRBD2
v_gene: TRBV7-6

CDR3aa: CASSDGTGGKVYGYTF
CDR3nt: TGTGCCAGCAGTGACGGGACAGGGGGCAAAGTTTATGGCTACACCTTC
j_gene: TRBJ1-2
abundance: many
d_gene: TRBD1
v_gene: TRBV2

CDR3aa: CASIAGRPHDRNTEAFF
CDR3nt: TGTGCCAGTATCGCAGGGCGGCCCCATGATCGGAACACTGAAGCTTTCTTT
j_gene: TRBJ1-1
abundance: -
d_gene: -
v_gene: TRBV19

CDR3aa: CASSQDKGKAFF
CDR3nt: TGCGCCAGCAGCCAAGATAAGGGGAAAGCTTTCTTT
j_gene: TRBJ1-1
abundance: -
d_gene: -
v_gene: TRBV4-1

CDR3aa: CASSGQGGNIQYF
CDR3nt: TGTGCCAGCAGTGGACAGGGTGGAAACATTCAGTACTTC
j_gene: TRBJ2-4
abundance: many
d_gene: TRBD1
v_gene: TRBV2

CDR3aa: CASTRLIDEQYF
CDR3nt: TGTGCCAGCACCCGGCTGATCGACGAGCAGTACTTC
j_gene: TRBJ2-7
abundance: -
d_gene: -
v_gene: TRBV2

CDR3aa: CASSERRGLRNQPQHF
CDR3nt: TGTGCCAGCAGCGAGCGAAGGGGGCTCCGCAATCAGCCCCAGCATTTT
j_gene: TRBJ1-5
abundance: few
d_gene: TRBD1
v_gene: TRBV12-3/TRBV12-4

CDR3aa: CASSPRTGWRETQYF
CDR3nt: TGTGCCAGCTCACCACGCACAGGGTGGAGAGAGACCCAGTACTTC
j_gene: TRBJ2-5
abundance: few
d_gene: -
v_gene: TRBV18

CDR3aa: CSARDVGRVLTSTDTQYF
CDR3nt: TGCAGTGCTAGAGACGTGGGACGTGTACTCACTAGCACAGATACGCAGTATTTT
j_gene: TRBJ2-3
abundance: few
d_gene: -
v_gene: TRBV20-1

CDR3aa: CASSQSLGTGGSTYNEQFF
CDR3nt: TGTGCCAGCAGCCAATCCCTAGGGACCGGGGGCTCAACCTACAATGAGCAGTTCTTC
j_gene: TRBJ2-1
abundance: -
d_gene: -
v_gene: TRBV14

CDR3aa: CASSLIGRRVTGELFF
CDR3nt: TGTGCCAGCAGCTTAATTGGGCGCAGGGTCACCGGGGAGCTGTTTTTT
j_gene: TRBJ2-2
abundance: few
d_gene: -
v_gene: TRBV11-1

CDR3aa: CASSQTVNEKLFF
CDR3nt: TGCGCCAGCAGCCAAACAGTTAATGAAAAACTGTTTTTT
j_gene: TRBJ1-4
abundance: -
d_gene: -
v_gene: TRBV5-1

CDR3aa: CAWSIAGRGYNEQFF
CDR3nt: TGTGCCTGGAGCATAGCGGGGAGGGGCTACAATGAGCAGTTCTTC
j_gene: TRBJ2-1
abundance: few
d_gene: TRBD2
v_gene: TRBV30

CDR3aa: CASSLRRTSGSQETQYF
CDR3nt: TGTGCCAGCAGCTTAAGAAGGACTAGCGGGAGCCAAGAGACCCAGTACTTC
j_gene: TRBJ2-5
abundance: -
d_gene: TRBD2
v_gene: TRBV7-3

CDR3aa: CSADAWDRGSNQPQHF
CDR3nt: TGCAGTGCTGATGCCTGGGACAGGGGTAGCAATCAGCCCCAGCATTTT
j_gene: TRBJ1-5
abundance: -
d_gene: TRBD1
v_gene: TRBV20-1

CDR3aa: CASSRDVSTEAFF
CDR3nt: TGCGCCAGCAGCCGAGATGTTTCCACTGAAGCTTTCTTT
j_gene: TRBJ1-1
abundance: -
d_gene: -
v_gene: TRBV4-3

CDR3aa: CSARGAGGADTQYF
CDR3nt: TGCAGTGCTAGAGGCGCGGGAGGGGCGGATACGCAGTATTTT
j_gene: TRBJ2-3
abundance: -
d_gene: TRBD2
v_gene: TRBV20-1

CDR3aa: CASRHQAAGWGQPQHF
CDR3nt: TGTGCCAGCAGACACCAAGCGGCAGGGTGGGGACAGCCCCAGCATTTT
j_gene: TRBJ1-5
abundance: few
d_gene: -
v_gene: TRBV12-3/TRBV12-4

CDR3aa: CAISGTGGVTEAFF
CDR3nt: TGTGCCATCAGTGGGACAGGGGGGGTGACTGAAGCTTTCTTT
j_gene: TRBJ1-1
abundance: -
d_gene: TRBD1
v_gene: TRBV10-3

CDR3aa: CASSPGPNNEQFF
CDR3nt: TGTGCCAGCAGCCCGGGACCGAACAATGAGCAGTTCTTC
j_gene: TRBJ2-1
abundance: -
d_gene: -
v_gene: TRBV7-9

CDR3aa: CAGDSSTDTQYF
CDR3nt: TGTGCCGGGGACTCCAGCACAGATACGCAGTATTTT
j_gene: TRBJ2-3
abundance: -
d_gene: -
v_gene: TRBV7-9

CDR3aa: CASSSTGSGNRRETQYF
CDR3nt: TGCGCCAGCAGCTCTACGGGGAGCGGCAACCGAAGGGAGACCCAGTACTTC
j_gene: TRBJ2-5
abundance: many
d_gene: -
v_gene: TRBV4-3

CDR3aa: CSVEGGGAHPQETQYF
CDR3nt: TGCAGCGTTGAGGGAGGTGGGGCACATCCACAAGAGACCCAGTACTTC
j_gene: TRBJ2-5
abundance: -
d_gene: -
v_gene: TRBV29-1

CDR3aa: CASSLGDQTYEQYF
CDR3nt: TGTGCCAGCAGCTTGGGGGACCAAACCTACGAGCAGTACTTC
j_gene: TRBJ2-7
abundance: few
d_gene: -
v_gene: TRBV5-6

CDR3aa: CAWSVSFVYEQYF
CDR3nt: TGTGCCTGGAGTGTCTCCTTCGTATACGAGCAGTACTTC
j_gene: TRBJ2-7
abundance: -
d_gene: -
v_gene: TRBV30

CDR3aa: CASSTGTPRELFF
CDR3nt: TGTGCCAGCAGCACCGGGACTCCCCGGGAGCTGTTTTTT
j_gene: TRBJ2-2
abundance: few
d_gene: -
v_gene: TRBV7-3

CDR3aa: CASSLVENTGELFF
CDR3nt: TGTGCCAGCAGCTTAGTTGAGAACACCGGGGAGCTGTTTTTT
j_gene: TRBJ2-2
abundance: few
d_gene: -
v_gene: TRBV7-8

CDR3aa: CSVGDRVNEQYF
CDR3nt: TGCAGCGTTGGGGACAGGGTCAACGAGCAGTACTTC
j_gene: TRBJ2-7
abundance: few
d_gene: TRBD1
v_gene: TRBV29-1

CDR3aa: CSVLSPGTGFSGELFF
CDR3nt: TGCAGCGTTCTGAGTCCCGGGACAGGGTTTTCCGGGGAGCTGTTTTTT
j_gene: TRBJ2-2
abundance: -
d_gene: TRBD1
v_gene: TRBV29-1

CDR3aa: CASSSGQGAFSGANVLTF
CDR3nt: TGTGCCAGCAGTTCTGGCCAGGGGGCTTTCTCTGGGGCCAACGTCCTGACTTTC
j_gene: TRBJ2-6
abundance: many
d_gene: TRBD1
v_gene: TRBV12-3/TRBV12-4

CDR3aa: CASGGYVSYNEQFF
CDR3nt: TGTGCTAGTGGGGGGTATGTCTCCTACAATGAGCAGTTCTTC
j_gene: TRBJ2-1
abundance: -
d_gene: -
v_gene: TRBV12-5

CDR3aa: CSVVLGESSGNTIYF
CDR3nt: TGCAGCGTTGTCCTGGGCGAGTCCTCTGGAAACACCATATATTTT
j_gene: TRBJ1-3
abundance: -
d_gene: -
v_gene: TRBV29-1

CDR3aa: CASSFRGYNEQFF
CDR3nt: TGTGCCAGCAGCTTCAGGGGTTACAATGAGCAGTTCTTC
j_gene: TRBJ2-1
abundance: -
d_gene: -
v_gene: TRBV11-2